Below, 13 T cell receptor beta chains from the same sample are listed, as sequenced in a study of T cells after posttransplantation cyclophosphamide. TCRdb's copy holds only in-frame clones and misses some; the assay was immunoSEQ multiplex PCR. The sample lists fewer than 12,000 clones, about 89% occurring once. Treatment was busulfan-fludarabine conditioning, a marrow graft, and cyclophosphamide on days +3 and +4. Sequencing used CD4+ T cells sorted from PBMCs, obtained after allogeneic stem cell transplant with posttransplant cyclophosphamide. Receptors were obtained from a male patient in his 30s who received an allogeneic stem cell transplant from a related donor, was CMV-positive, and had acute GVHD only. A share of the T cells may be of graft donor origin.

The chain combines TRBV5-6 with TRBJ1-6, with no clear D. Trimming left V 0 bases short and J 6 bases short, with 13 bases between. The length of the CDR3 is 16 residues. Per the germline V gene, CDR1 is SGHDT and CDR2 is YYEEEE. In nucleotides, the CDR3 is TGTGCCAGCAGCTTGGGAATGGGCAGGTTTAATTCACCCCTCCACTTT. Translated, it gives CASSLGMGRFNSPLHF.

This rearrangement joins TRBV11-3 to TRBJ2-2, with TRBD2 identical over 8 bases. The CDR3 runs to 15 residues. J gave up 6 bases and V 5 bases, and 8 bases lay outside the gene matches. Germline CDR1 and CDR2: SGHNT and YENEEA. The CDR3 is CASSKQRGQAGELFF. The CDR3, as DNA: TGTGCCAGCAGCAAACAGCGGGGGCAGGCCGGGGAGCTGTTTTTT. Full variable domain (outside the CDR3, taken from reference TRBV11-3 and TRBJ2-2): EAGVVQSPRYKIIEKKQPVAFWCNPISGHNTLYWYLQNLGQGPELLIRYENEEAVDDSQLPKDRFSAERLKGVDSTLKIQPAELGDSAVYLCASSKQRGQAGELFFGEGSRLTVL.

V is TRBV5-1 and J is TRBJ2-7, with TRBD2 identical over 15 bases. The germline V gene encodes CDR1 SGHRS and CDR2 YFSETQ. With 3 bases clipped from V and 4 bases from J, the junction kept 2 bases outside the gene matches. The CDR3 length is 15 residues. The CDR3 DNA reads TGCGCCAGCAGCTGGACTAGCGGGGGGGTGTACGAGCAGTACTTC. Translated: CASSWTSGGVYEQYF. Together with reference TRBV5-1 and TRBJ2-7, the CDR3 gives the full variable domain: KAGVTQTPRYLIKTRGQQVTLSCSPISGHRSVSWYQQTPGQGLQFLFEYFSETQRNKGNFPGRFSGRQFSNSRSEMNVSTLELGDSALYLCASSWTSGGVYEQYFGPGTRLTVT.

V gene TRBV19 combines with J gene TRBJ1-4; D unclear. Germline V CDR1 and CDR2: LNHDA, SQIVND (reference sequence). The CDR3 spans 14 residues. With 3 bases removed from V and 5 bases from J, the gap between germline ends came to 10 bases. CDR3 region: CASSMGFLNEKLFF. The CDR3 bases are TGTGCCAGTAGTATGGGCTTCCTAAATGAAAAACTGTTTTTT.

The CDR3 protein is CASSLSGDNQPQHF. In DNA, the CDR3 is TGCGCCAGCAGCTTGTCAGGGGACAATCAGCCCCAGCATTTT. The chain combines TRBV5-1 with TRBJ1-5; a weak D match, TRBD1 (6 bases). The CDR3 extends over 14 amino acids. The V end was cut by 1 base, the J end by 3 bases, with 8 bases between. Germline V gene lookup returns CDR1 SGHRS and CDR2 YFSETQ.

The gene calls are TRBV5-8 and TRBJ2-5, with D perhaps matching TRBD1 (5 bases). CDR3 length: 16 residues. V was pared by 0 bases and J by 0 bases, with 12 bases between. Germline values: CDR1 SGHTS, CDR2 YDEGEE. The CDR3: CASSLGHLRDQETQYF. As DNA, the CDR3 is TGTGCCAGCAGCTTGGGTCACCTCAGGGACCAAGAGACCCAGTACTTC.

The V and J genes are TRBV10-3 and TRBJ2-7; 12 nucleotides align to TRBD2. There are 15 residues in the CDR3. The trim removed 3 bases at V and 1 base at J, leaving 1 base unmatched. From germline, CDR1 is ENHRY and CDR2 SYGVKD. The chain's CDR3 is CAISDGTSGSYEQYF. The CDR3 nucleotides read TGTGCCATCAGTGATGGGACTAGCGGGTCCTACGAGCAGTACTTC.

This clone was picked up a small number of times. V gene TRBV7-2 combines with J gene TRBJ2-1; D perhaps matches TRBD2 (6 bases). Germline CDR1 and CDR2: SGHTA and FQGNSA. CDR3 size: 16 residues. V was pared by 6 bases and J by 1 base, with 16 bases between. The CDR3 region has the DNA TGTGCCAGCAGGGAGGGGATAGCAGTGTCCTACAATGAGCAGTTCTTC. As protein: CASREGIAVSYNEQFF.

The V and J genes are TRBV29-1 and TRBJ2-3; no firm D call. Germline lookup yields CDR1 SQVTM and CDR2 ANQGSEA. The CDR3 contains 14 residues. V lost 3 bases, J lost 0 bases, and 10 bases lay in between. The CDR3 DNA follows: TGCAGCGTTGATGGGCAGTCTAGCACAGATACGCAGTATTTT. This gives the protein CSVDGQSSTDTQYF.

The chain is built from TRBV9 and TRBJ2-1, with 9 positions matching TRBD1. Looked up from germline, CDR1 is SGDLS and CDR2 is YYNGEE. After removal of 3 bases from V and 10 bases from J, the junction contained 8 bases not matched to a gene. The CDR3 is made up of 14 amino acids. The CDR3 DNA follows: TGTGCCAGCAGCGGGGCCGGACAGGGGTACGAGCAGTTCTTC. It specifies CASSGAGQGYEQFF.

This clone was found a few times. The rearrangement joins TRBV11-2 to TRBJ1-2; 12 nucleotides agree with TRBD1. V shed 8 bases, J shed 8 bases, and the junction held 12 bases outside the gene matches. This CDR3 contains 15 residues. In germline, CDR1 is SGHAT, CDR2 FQNNGV. The chain's CDR3 is CASGLAGQGAGGYTF. CDR3 coding DNA: TGTGCCAGCGGCCTTGCGGGACAGGGGGCAGGGGGCTACACCTTC.

This rearrangement joins TRBV7-9 to TRBJ1-2, with TRBD1 identical over 7 bases. The germline V gene has CDR1 SEHNR and CDR2 FQNEAQ (reference sequence). With 5 bases clipped from V and 11 bases from J, the junction kept 11 bases outside the gene matches. The CDR3 spans 13 residues. CDR3 amino acids: CASSRDSVWAYTF. The CDR3 coding sequence is TGTGCCAGCAGCAGGGACAGTGTGTGGGCGTACACCTTC.

The rearrangement links TRBV10-3 to TRBJ1-5; D not resolved. The length of the CDR3 is 13 residues. Trimming stripped 5 bases from V and 7 bases from J, with 12 bases between. CDR1 and CDR2 from the germline V gene are ENHRY and SYGVKD. CDR3 sequence: CAISSGGSQPQHF. CDR3 in DNA: TGTGCCATCAGTTCGGGAGGGTCCCAGCCCCAGCATTTT.